Following are 8 T cell receptor beta chains from one sample sequenced in a study of post-analysis software for immune sequencing data (dated by TCRdb to between 2014 and 2016). General conclusions and limits of the study: Roughly 5 TRBV segments, including TRBV5-6, TRBV5-1 and TRBV20-1, were significantly more frequent in patients than controls.

Their target antigens are unknown. Library preparation was by PCR. For sequencing, an Illumina HiSeq 2500 was employed. Unique molecular identifiers were incorporated into TCR beta cDNA libraries to reduce PCR and sequencing biases. In-frame beta chains were kept once TCRdb had trimmed the public reads at Q25 with fastp and called clones with MiXCR. Here each entry gathers all rows of one CDR3 protein and keeps the most common genes and DNA. This sample holds 700,000 to 900,000 distinct CDR3 sequences; just over 45% were observed only once. 4% to 5% of the sample is in the top ten clones. Sequences were obtained from blood. The receptors derive from a girl aged 10-17 years with multiple sclerosis.

This rearrangement joins TRBV15 to TRBJ2-1; no definite D call. This CDR3 has 14 residues. The V end was cut by 0 bases, the J end by 7 bases, with 10 bases between. CDR1 is LNHNV and CDR2 is YYDKDF in the germline V gene (reference sequence). CDR3 residues: CATSRDRSQNEQFF. The DNA for the CDR3 is TGTGCCACCAGCAGAGATCGGTCCCAAAATGAGCAGTTCTTC.

The DNA for the CDR3 is TGCAGTGCATGGCGGACTAGCGGGAGCGTCTCCTACGAGCAGTACTTC. Its protein is CSAWRTSGSVSYEQYF. The chain recombines TRBV20-1 with TRBJ2-7; 13 nucleotides align to TRBD2. J lost 0 bases, V lost 6 bases, and 8 bases had no gene match. The CDR3 has 16 amino acids. The germline gives CDR1 DFQATT, CDR2 SNEGSKA (reference sequence).

In this sample, this clonotype turned up a few times. The rearrangement joins TRBV12-3 or TRBV12-4 to TRBJ2-1; D possibly corresponds to TRBD2 (6 bases). V was trimmed by 3 bases and J by 7 bases, leaving 25 bases between them. There are 18 residues in the CDR3. This CDR3 is CASSFPTFSGSWGNEQFF. The CDR3, as DNA: TGTGCCAGCAGTTTCCCTACCTTTAGCGGCTCCTGGGGGAATGAGCAGTTCTTC.

This clonotype showed up just a few times. The chain combines TRBV11-2 with TRBJ2-3, with 9 bases that match TRBD1. V gave up 3 bases and J gave up 4 bases; unmatched junction bases: 5. This CDR3 region has 15 residues. Germline V gives CDR1 SGHAT, CDR2 FQNNGV. The CDR3 loop is CASSLDRGRADTQYF. The CDR3 nucleotides read TGTGCCAGCAGCTTGGACAGGGGTAGAGCAGATACGCAGTATTTT. Supplemented by reference TRBV11-2 and TRBJ2-3, the full variable domain reads EAGVAQSPRYKIIEKRQSVAFWCNPISGHATLYWYQQILGQGPKLLIQFQNNGVVDDSQLPKDRFSAERLKGVDSTLKIQPAKLEDSAVYLCASSLDRGRADTQYFGPGTRLTVL.

The table lists this clonotype with many counts. The CDR3 DNA sequence: TGTGCCAGCAGCTATCCCGCTTCTACAGATACGCAGTATTTT. Translating it yields CASSYPASTDTQYF. The chain has TRBV7-9 and TRBJ2-3; D uncertain. CDR3 length: 14 amino acids. Trimming cost V 4 bases and J 3 bases, with 11 bases left between them. CDR1 and CDR2 (germline): SEHNR, FQNEAQ (reference sequence).

CDR3 sequence: CASSPGIYYGYTF. In nucleotides, the CDR3 is TGTGCCAGCAGCCCGGGGATCTACTATGGCTACACCTTC. This rearrangement joins TRBV14 to TRBJ1-2; D is uncertain. The V end lost 4 bases, the J end lost 3 bases, and 9 bases lay between the germline ends. The CDR3 has 13 residues. The germline gives CDR1 SGHDN, CDR2 FVKESK.

In this sample, this clonotype turned up a few times. The CDR3 DNA follows: TGTGCCAGCACCATGGGACTAGCGGGAGGCGAGACCCAGTACTTC. Amino acid sequence: CASTMGLAGGETQYF. V usage is TRBV6-6 and J usage is TRBJ2-5, with 15 bases matching TRBD2. Germline CDR1 and CDR2: MNHNY and SVGAGI (reference sequence). The V and J ends lost 7 bases and 5 bases, in that order; junction bases with no gene match: 5. The CDR3 sequence is 15 residues long.

This chain joins TRBV20-1 and TRBJ2-6; TRBD1 might be the D (6 bases). Trimming pared 7 bases from V and 0 bases from J, leaving 13 bases between. The CDR3 spans 15 residues. Germline values: CDR1 DFQATT, CDR2 SNEGSKA (reference sequence). The CDR3 nucleotides are TGCAGTGTTCCGACAGGATTCTCTGGGGCCAACGTCCTGACTTTC. Protein product: CSVPTGFSGANVLTF.